Presented here are 4 T cell receptor beta chains from one specimen sequenced in a study of T cell clones after liver transplantation. The method was immunoSEQ multiplex PCR; TCRdb's version includes in-frame clones alone and lacks a portion of them. The sample holds roughly 80,000 clones, roughly 85% seen once. Sample: CD4+ T cells from blood, taken at the 22-month timepoint. The origin of the receptors is a human patient who received a liver transplant. A share of the T cells may be of graft donor origin.

The chain is built from TRBV30 and TRBJ2-1, with D perhaps TRBD2 (5 bases). V was trimmed by 1 base and J by 8 bases, leaving 21 bases between them. Germline CDR1 is GTSNPN and CDR2 is SVGIG (reference sequence). The length of the CDR3 is 16 residues. CDR3 sequence (DNA): TGTGCCTGGAGTGATTCCTCTAGCTTAGCCCTCGATGAGCAGTTCTTC. The encoded protein is CAWSDSSSLALDEQFF.

This clone has only a few counts. The V call is TRBV30, the J call TRBJ2-1, with D possibly TRBD1 on 5 matching bases. In germline, CDR1 is GTSNPN, CDR2 SVGIG (reference sequence). Deletions cut 4 bases from V and 4 bases from J, with 14 bases between. The CDR3 contains 14 residues. DNA of the CDR3: TGTGCCTGGAATGCCCTTGACAGTTACAATGAGCAGTTCTTC. Its protein product is CAWNALDSYNEQFF.

Relative to its sample, this clone is medium-sized. The chain couples TRBV6-5 to TRBJ2-2; D remains ambiguous. The CDR3 totals 13 residues. Trimming pared 7 bases from V and 0 bases from J, leaving 6 bases between. The germline CDR1 and CDR2 sequences are MNHEY and SVGAGI. Here the CDR3 DNA reads TGTGCCAGCATCGGATCGAACACCGGGGAGCTGTTTTTT. This codes for CASIGSNTGELFF.

The chain combines TRBV7-2 with TRBJ1-2; D call uncertain. The CDR3 has 12 residues. V was pared by 2 bases and J by 4 bases, with 5 bases between. CDR1 is SGHTA, CDR2 FQGNSA, per germline. CDR3 nucleotides: TGTGCCAGCAGCTTATTCATCTATGGCTACACCTTC. Encoded protein: CASSLFIYGYTF.